One and the same sample provided the 27 T cell receptor beta chains below, sequenced in a study of T-cell reconstitution after alpha-beta-depleted transplantation in children. A library of TCRbeta sequences, prepared with unique molecular identifiers, was generated. MiXCR was run by TCRdb on the PCR reads, yielding one entry per CDR3 protein. This repertoire shows around 420,000 distinct CDR3 sequences, 15% to 20% found once; its top ten account for 25% to 30%. Source: PBMCs, mostly from graft donor cells, taken 360 days after TCRalphabeta/CD19-depleted stem cell transplant. Receptors were obtained from a boy younger than two who had a stem cell transplant for Wiskott-Aldrich syndrome, so the T cells may come from the graft donor.

This chain connects TRBV7-9 to TRBJ2-1; 7 bases are shared with TRBD2. CDR1 is SEHNR, CDR2 FQNEAQ, per germline (reference sequence). The CDR3 is 11 amino acids. J was trimmed by 14 bases and V by 3 bases; bases with no gene match: 4. CDR3 loop: CASSLGGPEFF. CDR3 nucleotides: TGTGCCAGCAGCTTGGGAGGGCCGGAGTTCTTC.

In its sample, this clonotype was seen a few times. This chain connects TRBV12-3 or TRBV12-4 to TRBJ2-3; maybe TRBD2 (6 bases). V gave up 5 bases and J gave up 10 bases, with 13 bases separating them. The CDR3 is made up of 12 amino acids. The CDR3 sequence is CASSPSSEAQYF. The CDR3 region has the DNA TGTGCCAGCAGTCCCTCTAGCGAAGCGCAGTATTTT.

The chain links TRBV12-3 or TRBV12-4 to TRBJ2-3; D possibly corresponds to TRBD2 (7 bases). This CDR3 contains 16 residues. V lost 2 bases to trimming and J lost 0 bases, with 12 bases between them. CDR3 in DNA: TGTGCCAGCAGTTTACGTGGGGGGGCGAGCACAGATACGCAGTATTTT. Protein: CASSLRGGASTDTQYF.

This clonotype was observed a few times. The chain combines TRBV2 with TRBJ2-5; 8 nucleotides align to TRBD1. After removal of 4 bases from V and 1 base from J, the junction contained 5 bases not matched to a gene. The CDR3 contains 15 residues. CDR1 SNHLY and CDR2 FYNNEI come from the germline V gene. The CDR3 region has the DNA TGTGCCAGCAGTGGACAGGGGAAGGGCCAAGAGACCCAGTACTTC. It yields the protein CASSGQGKGQETQYF.

The CDR3 here is CATEIQGNQPQHF. The DNA for the CDR3 is TGTGCCACCGAGATCCAGGGGAACCAGCCCCAGCATTTT. The chain has TRBV24-1 and TRBJ1-5, with a weak D call TRBD1 (6 bases). CDR3 length: 13 amino acids. CDR1 and CDR2 (germline): KGHDR, SFDVKD. Trimming stripped 9 bases from V and 7 bases from J, with 15 bases between.

The V and J genes are TRBV18 and TRBJ1-1; D remains ambiguous. Trimming shortened V by 4 bases and J by 6 bases, and 15 bases separated the two germline ends. This CDR3 spans 14 amino acids. CDR1 is KGHSH and CDR2 is LQKENI in the germline V gene. CDR3 amino acids: CASSLRGLGAEAFF. The CDR3 DNA reads as TGTGCCAGCTCACTCAGAGGCCTGGGCGCTGAAGCTTTCTTT.

J is TRBJ2-3 and V is TRBV10-3; the match to TRBD2 covers 12 bases. Per germline, CDR1 ENHRY and CDR2 SYGVKD. V was clipped by 6 bases and J by 3 bases; unmatched bases: 1. The CDR3 has 14 amino acids. CDR3 DNA sequence: TGTGCCATCAGCGGACTAGCGGGGACAGATACGCAGTATTTT. Protein product: CAISGLAGTDTQYF.

This clonotype turned up a few times. The chain has TRBV21-1 and TRBJ2-6. TRBV21-1 is described as a pseudogene. The CDR3 contains 19 residues. For the CDR3, the DNA is TGTGCCAGCAGCACATCTCCTTGGGACAGGGCTCCTGGGGCCAACGTCCTGACTTTC. Translating gives CASSTSPWDRAPGANVLTF.

The chain recombines TRBV29-1 with TRBJ2-7; D tentatively reads TRBD1 or TRBD2 (5 bases each). The germline V and J ends were trimmed by 2 bases and 0 bases, with 8 bases remaining between them. The CDR3 has 13 amino acids. CDR1 is SQVTM and CDR2 is ANQGSEA in the germline V gene. DNA for the CDR3: TGCAGCGTTGAACGAGGGGCCTCCTACGAGCAGTACTTC. Translating it yields CSVERGASYEQYF.

The chain uses TRBV27 and TRBJ2-1, with 7 bases lining up with TRBD2. CDR1 and CDR2 from the germline V gene are MNHEY and SMNVEV (reference sequence). J was trimmed by 5 bases and V by 4 bases; bases with no gene match: 5. This CDR3 has 14 residues. CDR3 bases: TGTGCCAGCAGTTACTGGCGGGGGAACAATGAGCAGTTCTTC. Its translation is CASSYWRGNNEQFF.

This clonotype has more than one count but fewer than ten. The chain has TRBV20-1 and TRBJ1-1; D is unclear. The CDR3 consists of 11 residues. The V and J ends lost 4 bases and 11 bases respectively, with 14 bases between them. Germline CDR1 DFQATT, CDR2 SNEGSKA (reference sequence). In DNA, the CDR3 is TGCAGTGCTACCACGCAAGCTAGGGCTTTCTTT. Encoded protein: CSATTQARAFF.

The rearrangement links TRBV6-2 or TRBV6-3 to TRBJ2-7; 7 bases map to TRBD2. CDR3 length: 14 amino acids. Germline-derived CDR1 and CDR2 are MNHEY and SVGEGT. V lost 7 bases and J lost 1; bases outside the gene matches: 7. The CDR3 sequence: CASKGSGLSYEQYF. In DNA form, the CDR3 reads TGTGCCAGCAAGGGTAGCGGGCTTTCCTACGAGCAGTACTTC.

This clonotype was seen many times. The rearrangement uses TRBV12-3 or TRBV12-4 and TRBJ2-7, with TRBD1 identical over 8 bases. V dropped 1 base and J dropped 2; count of bases not matched to a gene: 7. The CDR3 runs to 16 residues. This CDR3 is CASSLVLGTGAYEQYF. The CDR3 nucleotides are TGTGCCAGCAGTTTAGTCCTCGGGACAGGAGCCTACGAGCAGTACTTC.

This clonotype was recorded a few times. The rearrangement joins TRBV28 to TRBJ2-7; no clear D. Germline V gene lookup returns CDR1 MDHEN and CDR2 SYDVKM. V gave up 6 bases and J gave up 3 bases, with 15 bases separating them. The CDR3 has 14 amino acids. This chain's CDR3 is CASSPAPPVYEQYF. CDR3 bases: TGTGCCAGCAGCCCAGCCCCCCCGGTCTACGAGCAGTACTTC.

CDR3 protein: CASSRDSSRTGELFF. The CDR3 DNA follows: TGCGCCAGCAGCAGGGACAGCTCTCGCACCGGGGAGCTGTTTTTT. The chain has TRBV5-1 and TRBJ2-2, with 7 bases lining up with TRBD1. V shed 4 bases, J shed 4 bases, and the junction held 7 bases outside the gene matches. The CDR3 extends over 15 amino acids. Germline CDR1 is SGHRS and CDR2 is YFSETQ.

The rearrangement uses TRBV5-1 and TRBJ2-7; D not resolved. V shed 2 bases and J shed 5 bases, with 5 bases lying between them. The CDR3 is made up of 11 amino acids. Germline CDR1 is SGHRS and CDR2 is YFSETQ. The CDR3 DNA follows: TGCGCCAGCAGCTTCGCCAACGAGCAGTACTTC. Its protein product is CASSFANEQYF.

V and J are TRBV19 and TRBJ1-5; D ambiguous. The CDR3 is made up of 13 amino acids. CDR1 and CDR2 from the germline V gene are LNHDA and SQIVND (reference sequence). V lost 7 bases to trimming and J lost 1 base, with 8 bases between them. In DNA, the CDR3 is TGTGCCAGTAACCCCACGAGCAATCAGCCCCAGCATTTT. This sequence encodes CASNPTSNQPQHF.

This clonotype was recorded a few times. V usage is TRBV20-1 and J usage is TRBJ2-5, with 13 bases that match TRBD2. Germline V gives CDR1 DFQATT, CDR2 SNEGSKA (reference sequence). The CDR3 spans 13 residues. V was pared by 2 bases and J by 9 bases, with 3 bases of the junction left unmatched. The CDR3 DNA reads TGCAGTGCTAGAACTAGCGGGGGGGCGTCCCAGTACTTC. This sequence encodes CSARTSGGASQYF.

The CDR3 region has the DNA TGTGCCAGCAGCTTGGGGGCGGGAGTTGGAGAGACCCAGTACTTC. This sequence encodes CASSLGAGVGETQYF. The gene calls are TRBV5-6 and TRBJ2-5; 7 bases match TRBD2. Germline-derived CDR1 and CDR2 are SGHDT and YYEEEE. Germline trimming cut 0 bases from V and 4 bases from J; bases unmatched to any gene: 6. The CDR3 totals 15 residues.

This clonotype was picked up a small number of times. The CDR3, as DNA: TGCGCCAGCAGCTTGGCGGGACAGTTTTACAATGAGCAGTTCTTC. Its translation: CASSLAGQFYNEQFF. The rearrangement joins TRBV5-1 to TRBJ2-1, with 7 positions matching TRBD1. The V segment lost 0 bases and the J segment 4 bases; nucleotides outside the gene matches: 4. Germline-derived CDR1 and CDR2 are SGHRS and YFSETQ. The CDR3 has 15 residues. The variable domain in full, completed from reference TRBV5-1 and TRBJ2-1, reads KAGVTQTPRYLIKTRGQQVTLSCSPISGHRSVSWYQQTPGQGLQFLFEYFSETQRNKGNFPGRFSGRQFSNSRSEMNVSTLELGDSALYLCASSLAGQFYNEQFFGPGTRLTVL.

The chain links TRBV12-3 or TRBV12-4 to TRBJ1-1; D is possibly TRBD1 (6 bases). This CDR3 is 14 amino acids long. The V end was cut by 1 base, the J end by 4 bases, with 10 bases between. This CDR3 reads CASSLGGGPTEAFF. In DNA form, the CDR3 reads TGTGCCAGCAGTTTAGGAGGGGGGCCCACTGAAGCTTTCTTT.

This clonotype has a count of ten or more. This chain uses TRBV5-1 with TRBJ2-1; TRBD1 aligns across 10 bases. V trimming: 2 bases; J trimming: 4 bases; junction bases outside the gene matches: 6. CDR3 length: 16 residues. CDR1 SGHRS and CDR2 YFSETQ come from the germline V gene. The CDR3 coding sequence is TGCGCCAGCAGCTTAGGATGGACAGGGGGATACAATGAGCAGTTCTTC. It is translated as CASSLGWTGGYNEQFF.

Ten or more counts support this clonotype. The chain couples TRBV3-1 to TRBJ2-7; D is unresolved. CDR3 length: 11 amino acids. CDR1 and CDR2 from the germline V gene are LGHDT and YNNKEL (reference sequence). V lost 0 bases and J 6 bases, leaving 3 bases between the germline ends. The CDR3 loop reads CASSQDSEQYF. The CDR3 DNA is TGTGCCAGCAGCCAAGATTCCGAGCAGTACTTC.

The rearrangement joins TRBV5-6 to TRBJ2-1; perhaps TRBD2 as D (5 bases). The V end was cut by 3 bases, the J end by 6 bases, with 10 bases between. Germline V lookup: CDR1 SGHDT, CDR2 YYEEEE. The CDR3 has 13 residues. The CDR3 region has the DNA TGTGCCAGCAGCTGGCCAGGACTCAATGAGCAGTTCTTC. Translated, it gives CASSWPGLNEQFF.

The chain combines TRBV10-3 with TRBJ2-3; D ambiguous. The length of the CDR3 is 14 residues. CDR1 is ENHRY, CDR2 SYGVKD, per germline. The V end lost 4 bases, the J end lost 2 bases, and 10 bases lay between the germline ends. This CDR3 is CAISGRQPTDTQYF. Here the CDR3 DNA reads TGTGCCATCAGTGGGCGGCAGCCCACAGATACGCAGTATTTT.

The chain joins TRBV19 to TRBJ1-1; possible D gene TRBD1, 5 bases. CDR1 is LNHDA and CDR2 is SQIVND in the germline V gene (reference sequence). V was shortened by 1 base and J by 1 base, with 7 bases between the two germline ends. The CDR3 is 14 amino acids. The CDR3 DNA reads as TGTGCCAGTAGTATAGGGGGCCAGAACACTGAAGCTTTCTTT. It translates to CASSIGGQNTEAFF.

The table lists this clonotype with a few counts. The CDR3 loop is CASSSPGPNQETQYF. The CDR3 DNA is TGTGCCAGCAGTTCTCCGGGCCCGAACCAAGAGACCCAGTACTTC. The chain recombines TRBV12-3 or TRBV12-4 with TRBJ2-5; no clear D. Trimming pared 4 bases from V and 0 bases from J, leaving 12 bases between. This CDR3 contains 15 residues.